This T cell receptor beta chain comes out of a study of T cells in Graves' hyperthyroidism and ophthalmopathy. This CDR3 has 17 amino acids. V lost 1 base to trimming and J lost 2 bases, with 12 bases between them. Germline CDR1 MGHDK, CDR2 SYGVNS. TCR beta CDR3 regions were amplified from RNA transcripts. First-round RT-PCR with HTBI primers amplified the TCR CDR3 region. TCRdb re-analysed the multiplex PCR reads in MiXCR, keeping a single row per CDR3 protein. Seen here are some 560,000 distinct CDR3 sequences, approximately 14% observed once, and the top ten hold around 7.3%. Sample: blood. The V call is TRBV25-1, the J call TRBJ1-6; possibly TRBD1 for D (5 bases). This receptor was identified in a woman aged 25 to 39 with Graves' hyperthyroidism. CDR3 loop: CASSELQGPTYNSPLHF. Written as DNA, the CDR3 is TGTGCCAGCAGTGAATTGCAGGGTCCGACCTATAATTCACCCCTCCACTTT.